This is a list of T cell receptor beta chains from one sample in a study of cytomegalovirus exposure and HLA in healthy donors. The method was immunoSEQ multiplex PCR; TCRdb's version includes in-frame clones alone and lacks a portion of them. The sample holds under 250,000 clones, about 72% seen once. Specimen: PBMCs. These TCRs come from a male donor in good health and CMV-seronegative. CDR3s include the opening cysteine and the closing phenylalanine or tryptophan. Only part of the rows carry a size: once, few, many, or a class if the clone is expanded.

V: TRBV5-5
size: NA
CDR3: CASSLVRAGNTIYF

V: TRBV7-8
size: NA
CDR3: CASSLGAGGLNTEAFF

V: TRBV5-1
size: NA
CDR3: CASSLSLVAQETQYF

V: TRBV5-1
size: NA
CDR3: CASARGGGEGYTF

V: TRBV2
size: few
CDR3: CASNQNLHPGELFF

V: TRBV27
size: NA
CDR3: CASSPRNSYEQYF

V: TRBV7-9
size: NA
CDR3: CASSISGVQETQYF

V: TRBV5-8
size: NA
CDR3: CASSLSVEYGYTF

V: TRBV13
size: NA
CDR3: CASSLPGGNNEQFF

V: TRBV29-1
size: NA
CDR3: CSVLLAGVREQYF

V: TRBV6-1
size: NA
CDR3: CASSGTSGIIDTQYF

V: TRBV5-6
size: once
CDR3: CASSQAQGVYGYTF

V: TRBV2
size: NA
CDR3: CASSGIGGQETQYF

V: TRBV5-4
size: NA
CDR3: CASSRSSPRQGSYEQYF

V: TRBV29-1
size: NA
CDR3: CSVTGTSGFPNEQFF

V: TRBV27
size: NA
CDR3: CASRRREGLYEQFF

V: TRBV2
size: NA
CDR3: CASSLQGSNQPQHF

V: TRBV5-4
size: NA
CDR3: CASSLRLAGTETQYF

V: TRBV29-1
size: NA
CDR3: CSVEVSSYEQYF

V: TRBV7-9
size: NA
CDR3: CASKTSGSSAREQYF

V: TRBV9
size: NA
CDR3: CASSVAQSSTDTQYF

V: TRBV2
size: NA
CDR3: CASGYLWAGGGGGANVLTF

V: TRBV6-1
size: NA
CDR3: CASSLAGNQETQYF

V: TRBV2
size: NA
CDR3: CASSDVTGGQPQHF

V: TRBV30
size: once
CDR3: CAWSVRVGGDSYEQYF

V: TRBV11-2
size: NA
CDR3: CASSFSTGGRETQYF

V: TRBV9
size: NA
CDR3: CASSVREGGTDTQYF

V: TRBV19
size: NA
CDR3: CASSQGYTEAFF

V: TRBV29-1
size: NA
CDR3: CSVEGQGYGYTF

V: TRBV28
size: NA
CDR3: CASSLIGGRQGAGEQYF

V: TRBV25-1
size: NA
CDR3: CASSEYAGTGDSNEKLFF

V: TRBV29-1
size: NA
CDR3: CSVGGPAKNIQYF

V: TRBV29-1
size: NA
CDR3: CSARGSPAQGDEKLFF

V: TRBV30
size: NA
CDR3: CAWSAGLAGGDTQYF

V: TRBV18
size: NA
CDR3: CASSSLAGITDTQYF

V: TRBV7-2
size: NA
CDR3: CASSFGTGRYEAFF

V: TRBV2
size: few
CDR3: CASSVTGWNGYTF

V: TRBV5-1
size: NA
CDR3: CASSSGTGVSHEQYF

V: TRBV18
size: once
CDR3: CASSGLTDTQYF

V: TRBV11-2
size: NA
CDR3: CASSLGAPEQYF

V: TRBV2
size: NA
CDR3: CASNSPQGIYGYTF

V: TRBV4-1
size: NA
CDR3: CASSQNLLAGGRYEQFF

V: TRBV18
size: NA
CDR3: CASSPRSGLATDTQYF

V: TRBV7-3
size: once
CDR3: CASSSSSGGTGNTIYF

V: TRBV5-4
size: NA
CDR3: CASSIGTGESETQYF

V: TRBV19
size: NA
CDR3: CASSGVKLAATDTQYF

V: TRBV5-1
size: NA
CDR3: CASSPAWTVNMNTEAFF